This TCR beta chain was observed in a study of tumor T cells in aggressive B-cell lymphoma (dated by TCRdb to the late 2010s). To note about this clone: Its antigen is currently not known. The record has no base qualities; no much larger clone is one base away.

The germline V gene provides CDR1 SGHVS and CDR2 FQNEAQ. The CDR3 runs 16 amino acids, cysteine and phenylalanine included. CDR3 DNA is the only sequence kept; it has 48 bases, read in frame from the first base. Cut back by 5 bases and 0 bases, the V and J ends lie 15 bases apart. The protocol used for the library was the immunoSEQ multiplex PCR assay. TCRdb obtained this table from immuneACCESS and retained in-frame rearrangements with V and J assigned. These tables miss some clones; where compared with another copy, unresolved V genes account for less than half of the shortfall, and the remainder is unexplained. Recorded for this sample are approximately 9,900 clones; approximately 85% of them occurred a single time. In total, the top ten clones hold 4% to 5% of the sample.

The specimen was tumor tissue. Here the chain combines TRBV7-8 and TRBJ2-3; a weak D assignment points to TRBD1 (6 bases agree). The TCR originated in an adult with diffuse large B cell lymphoma. At the DNA level, the sequence is TGTGCCAGCAGCCACGCGCCGGGACACAGCACAGATACGCAGTATTTT. Its protein reads: CASSHAPGHSTDTQYF. With the rest looked up from the reference TRBV7-8 and TRBJ2-3 genes rather than sequenced, the full variable domain is GAGVSQSPRYKVAKRGQDVALRCDPISGHVSLFWYQQALGQGPEFLTYFQNEAQLDKSGLPSDRFFAERPEGSVSTLKIQRTQQEDSAVYLCASSHAPGHSTDTQYFGPGTRLTVL.